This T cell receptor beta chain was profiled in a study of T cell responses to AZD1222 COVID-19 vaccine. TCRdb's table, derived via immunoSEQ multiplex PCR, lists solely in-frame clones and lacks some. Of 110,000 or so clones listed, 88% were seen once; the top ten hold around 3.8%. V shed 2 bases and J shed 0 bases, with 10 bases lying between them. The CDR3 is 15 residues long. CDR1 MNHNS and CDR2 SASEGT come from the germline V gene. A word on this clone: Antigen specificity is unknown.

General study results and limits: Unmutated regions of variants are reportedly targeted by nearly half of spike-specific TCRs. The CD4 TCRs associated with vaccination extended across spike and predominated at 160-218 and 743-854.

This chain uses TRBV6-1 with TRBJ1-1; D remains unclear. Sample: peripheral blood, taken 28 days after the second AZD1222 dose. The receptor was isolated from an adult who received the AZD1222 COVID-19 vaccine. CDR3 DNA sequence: TGTGCCAGCAGTGAATTTTCCTCCCTGAACACTGAAGCTTTCTTT. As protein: CASSEFSSLNTEAFF.